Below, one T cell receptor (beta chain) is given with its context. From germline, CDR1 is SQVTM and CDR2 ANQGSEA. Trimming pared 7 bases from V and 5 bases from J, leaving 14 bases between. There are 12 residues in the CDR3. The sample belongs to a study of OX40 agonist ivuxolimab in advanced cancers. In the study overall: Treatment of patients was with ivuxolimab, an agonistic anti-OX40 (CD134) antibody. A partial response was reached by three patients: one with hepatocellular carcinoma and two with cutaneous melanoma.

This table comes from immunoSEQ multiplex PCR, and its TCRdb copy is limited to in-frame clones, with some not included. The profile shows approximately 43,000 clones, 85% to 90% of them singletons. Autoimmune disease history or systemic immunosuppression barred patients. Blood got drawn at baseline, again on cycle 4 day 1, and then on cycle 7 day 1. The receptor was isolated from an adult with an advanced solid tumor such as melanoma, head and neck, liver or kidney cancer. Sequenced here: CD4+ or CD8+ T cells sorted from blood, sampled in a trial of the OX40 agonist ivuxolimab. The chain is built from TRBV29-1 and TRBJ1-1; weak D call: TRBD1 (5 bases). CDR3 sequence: CSARGSGTEAFF. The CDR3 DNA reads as TGCAGCGCCCGAGGATCAGGGACTGAAGCTTTCTTT.